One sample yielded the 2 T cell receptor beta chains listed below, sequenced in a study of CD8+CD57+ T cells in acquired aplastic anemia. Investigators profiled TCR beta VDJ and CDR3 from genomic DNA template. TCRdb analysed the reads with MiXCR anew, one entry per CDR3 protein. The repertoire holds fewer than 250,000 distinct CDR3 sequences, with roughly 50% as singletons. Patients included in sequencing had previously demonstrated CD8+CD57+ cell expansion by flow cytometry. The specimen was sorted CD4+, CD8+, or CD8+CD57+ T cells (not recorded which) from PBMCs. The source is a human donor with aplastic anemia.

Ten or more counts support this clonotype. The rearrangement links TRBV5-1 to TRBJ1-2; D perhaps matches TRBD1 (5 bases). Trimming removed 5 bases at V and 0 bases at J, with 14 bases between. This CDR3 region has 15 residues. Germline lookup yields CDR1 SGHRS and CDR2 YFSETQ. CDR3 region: CASSPQTVSNYGYTF. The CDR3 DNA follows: TGCGCCAGCAGTCCCCAGACAGTATCTAACTATGGCTACACCTTC.

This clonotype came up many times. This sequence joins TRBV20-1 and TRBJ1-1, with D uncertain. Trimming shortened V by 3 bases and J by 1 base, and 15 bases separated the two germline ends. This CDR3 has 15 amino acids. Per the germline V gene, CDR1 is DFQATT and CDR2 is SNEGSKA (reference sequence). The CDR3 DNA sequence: TGCAGTGCTAGGGTCCCTGGATCCCGGAACACTGAAGCTTTCTTT. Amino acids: CSARVPGSRNTEAFF.